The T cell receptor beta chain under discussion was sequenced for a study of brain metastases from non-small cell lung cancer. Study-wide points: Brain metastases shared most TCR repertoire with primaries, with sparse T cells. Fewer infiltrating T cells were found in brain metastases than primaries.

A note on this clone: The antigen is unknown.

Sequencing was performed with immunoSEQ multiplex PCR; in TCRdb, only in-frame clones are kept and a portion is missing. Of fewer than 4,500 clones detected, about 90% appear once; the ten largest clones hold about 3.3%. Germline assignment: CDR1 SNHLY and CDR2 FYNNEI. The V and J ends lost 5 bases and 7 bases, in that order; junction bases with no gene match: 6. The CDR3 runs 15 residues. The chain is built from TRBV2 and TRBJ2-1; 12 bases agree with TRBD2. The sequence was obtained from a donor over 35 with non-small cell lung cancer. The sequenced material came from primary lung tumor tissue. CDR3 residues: CASSSSGGAGNEQFF. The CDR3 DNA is TGTGCCAGCAGTTCTAGCGGGGGGGCTGGTAATGAGCAGTTCTTC. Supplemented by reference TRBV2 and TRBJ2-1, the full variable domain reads EPEVTQTPSHQVTQMGQEVILRCVPISNHLYFYWYRQILGQKVEFLVSFYNNEISEKSEIFDDQFSVERPDGSNFTLKIRSTKLEDSAMYFCASSSSGGAGNEQFFGPGTRLTVL.